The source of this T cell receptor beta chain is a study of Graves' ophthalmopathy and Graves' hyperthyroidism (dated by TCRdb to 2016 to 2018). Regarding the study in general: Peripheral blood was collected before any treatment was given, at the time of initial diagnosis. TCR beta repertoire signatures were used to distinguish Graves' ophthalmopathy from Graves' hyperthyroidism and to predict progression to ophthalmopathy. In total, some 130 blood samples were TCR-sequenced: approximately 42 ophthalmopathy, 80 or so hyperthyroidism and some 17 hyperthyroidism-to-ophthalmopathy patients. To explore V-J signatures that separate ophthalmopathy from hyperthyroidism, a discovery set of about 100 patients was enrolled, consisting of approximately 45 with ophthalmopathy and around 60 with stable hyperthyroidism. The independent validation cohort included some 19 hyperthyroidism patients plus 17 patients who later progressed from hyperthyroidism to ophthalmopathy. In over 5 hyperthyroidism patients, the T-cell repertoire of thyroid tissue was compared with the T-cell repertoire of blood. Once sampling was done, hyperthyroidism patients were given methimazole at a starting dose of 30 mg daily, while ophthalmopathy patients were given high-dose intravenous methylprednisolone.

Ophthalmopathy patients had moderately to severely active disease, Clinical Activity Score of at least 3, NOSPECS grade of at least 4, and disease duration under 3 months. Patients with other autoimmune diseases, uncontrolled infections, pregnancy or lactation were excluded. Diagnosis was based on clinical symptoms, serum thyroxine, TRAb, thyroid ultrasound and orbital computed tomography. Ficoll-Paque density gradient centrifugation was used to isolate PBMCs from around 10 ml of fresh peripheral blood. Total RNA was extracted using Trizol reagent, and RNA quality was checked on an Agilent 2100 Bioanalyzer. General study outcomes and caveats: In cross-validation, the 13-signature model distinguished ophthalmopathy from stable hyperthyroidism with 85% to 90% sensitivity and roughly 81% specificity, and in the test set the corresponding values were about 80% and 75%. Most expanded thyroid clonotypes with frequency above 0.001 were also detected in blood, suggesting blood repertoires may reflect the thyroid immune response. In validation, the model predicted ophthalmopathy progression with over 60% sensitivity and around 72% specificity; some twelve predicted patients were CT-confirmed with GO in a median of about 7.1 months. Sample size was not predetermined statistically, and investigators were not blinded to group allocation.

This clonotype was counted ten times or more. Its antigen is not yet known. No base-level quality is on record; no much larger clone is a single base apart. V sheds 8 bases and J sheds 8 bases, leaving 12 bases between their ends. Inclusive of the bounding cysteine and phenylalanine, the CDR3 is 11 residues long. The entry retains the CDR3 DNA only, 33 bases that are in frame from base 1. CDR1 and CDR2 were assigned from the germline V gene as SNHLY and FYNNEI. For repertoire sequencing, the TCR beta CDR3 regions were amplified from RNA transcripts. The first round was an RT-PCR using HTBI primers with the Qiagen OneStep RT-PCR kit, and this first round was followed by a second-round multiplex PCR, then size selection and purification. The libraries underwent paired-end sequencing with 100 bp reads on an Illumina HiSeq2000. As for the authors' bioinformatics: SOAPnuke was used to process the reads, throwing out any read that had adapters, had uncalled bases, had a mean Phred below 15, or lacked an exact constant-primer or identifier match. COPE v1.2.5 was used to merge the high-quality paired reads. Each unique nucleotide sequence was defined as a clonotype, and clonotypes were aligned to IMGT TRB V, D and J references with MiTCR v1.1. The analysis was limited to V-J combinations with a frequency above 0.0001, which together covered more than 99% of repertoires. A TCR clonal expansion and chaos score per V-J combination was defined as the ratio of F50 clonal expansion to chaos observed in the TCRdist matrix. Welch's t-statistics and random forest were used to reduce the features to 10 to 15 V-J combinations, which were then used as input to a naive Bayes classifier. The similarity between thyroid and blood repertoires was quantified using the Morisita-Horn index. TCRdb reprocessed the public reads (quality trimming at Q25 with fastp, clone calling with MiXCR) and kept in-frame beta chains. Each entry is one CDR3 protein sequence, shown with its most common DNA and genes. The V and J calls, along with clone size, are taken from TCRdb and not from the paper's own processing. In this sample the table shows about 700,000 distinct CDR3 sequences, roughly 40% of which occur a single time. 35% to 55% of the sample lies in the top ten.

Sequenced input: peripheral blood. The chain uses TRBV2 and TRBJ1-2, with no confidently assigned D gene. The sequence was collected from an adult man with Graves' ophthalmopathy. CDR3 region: CASAAKVGYTF. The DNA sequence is TGTGCCAGCGCCGCCAAGGTCGGCTACACCTTC.